One and the same sample provided the 26 T cell receptor beta chains below, sequenced in a study of blood T cell repertoires in COVID-19. The assay was immunoSEQ multiplex PCR, and TCRdb's table has in-frame clones only and misses some. The data show approximately 170,000 clones, about four fifths seen once. The sequenced material came from PBMCs or T cells enriched from blood (not recorded which). Every receptor here comes from a woman aged 50 to 60 in a cohort exposed to, infected with or recovered from COVID-19 (not recorded which).

The chain links TRBV19 to TRBJ1-5; tentatively, D is TRBD1 (5 bases). The CDR3 totals 15 residues. Per the germline V gene, CDR1 is LNHDA and CDR2 is SQIVND (reference sequence). V lost 3 bases and J 2 bases, leaving 11 bases between the germline ends. The CDR3 spells CASSIASRGNQPQHF. CDR3 DNA: TGTGCCAGTAGTATCGCATCCAGGGGCAATCAGCCCCAGCATTTT.

This sequence joins TRBV7-2 and TRBJ1-1, with 9 bases that match TRBD1. The CDR3 is made up of 15 amino acids. The ends lost 5 bases at V and 4 bases at J; junction bases unmatched: 8. The germline gives CDR1 SGHTA, CDR2 FQGNSA. CDR3: CASSPGDRVGTEAFF. The CDR3 coding sequence is TGTGCCAGCAGCCCGGGGGACAGGGTGGGCACTGAAGCTTTCTTT.

V usage is TRBV6-5 and J usage is TRBJ2-7, with 8 bases that match TRBD1. Germline V gene lookup returns CDR1 MNHEY and CDR2 SVGAGI. Trimming took 6 bases from V and 0 from J; bases not matched to a gene: 4. The length of the CDR3 is 14 residues. The CDR3, as DNA: TGTGCCAGCAGCCAGACAGGGGACTCCTACGAGCAGTACTTC. It encodes CASSQTGDSYEQYF.

The chain has TRBV28 and TRBJ2-7; the D gene is possibly TRBD1 (6 bases). CDR3 length equals 14 residues. V was shortened by 8 bases and J by 0 bases, with 14 bases between the two germline ends. The germline V gene encodes CDR1 MDHEN and CDR2 SYDVKM. The CDR3 loop is CASGTGTSSYEQYF. CDR3 coding DNA: TGTGCCAGCGGAACCGGGACAAGCTCCTACGAGCAGTACTTC.

The chain is built from TRBV29-1 and TRBJ2-1; the match to TRBD2 covers 7 bases. Germline CDR1 reads SQVTM; CDR2 reads ANQGSEA. Trimming removed 1 base from V and 0 bases from J; junction bases left unmatched: 3. The CDR3 contains 15 residues. The CDR3 reads CSVEVWTSSYNEQFF. CDR3 nucleotides: TGCAGCGTTGAAGTTTGGACTAGCTCCTACAATGAGCAGTTCTTC.

The chain employs TRBV29-1 and TRBJ1-2; D might be TRBD1 (5 bases). The CDR3 runs 13 residues. The germline V gene has CDR1 SQVTM and CDR2 ANQGSEA. The ends were cut back, 3 bases at V and 8 bases at J, with 16 bases in the middle. The CDR3 region has the DNA TGCAGCGTTGATCAGGGATCCTTCCCCGGCTACACCTTC. Amino acid sequence: CSVDQGSFPGYTF.

This clone turned up a few times. This rearrangement joins TRBV5-1 to TRBJ2-3; 11 bases match TRBD1. The CDR3 contains 16 residues. CDR1 SGHRS and CDR2 YFSETQ come from the germline V gene. With V trimmed by 1 base and J by 8 bases, 9 bases remained unmatched. CDR3 coding DNA: TGCGCCAGCAGCTTGTCCGGGACAGGGGGTCAGGCTACGCAGTATTTT. It encodes CASSLSGTGGQATQYF.

In the case of this clone: One junction end does not reproduce the germline sequence, and a read error may be involved. The chain carries TRBV7-2 and TRBJ2-5; possibly TRBD2 for D (7 bases). Germline lookup yields CDR1 SGHTA and CDR2 FQGNSA. The CDR3 spans 15 residues. The CDR3 region has the DNA TGTGCCAGCAGCTTAAGGGAGGGGGGGCAAGGGACCCAGTACTTC. It codes for CASSLREGGQGTQYF.

This sequence joins TRBV18 and TRBJ2-7; 8 positions agree with TRBD1. V lost 3 bases, J lost 7 bases, and 11 bases stayed unmatched. The CDR3 has 15 residues. Germline loops: CDR1 KGHSH, CDR2 LQKENI. The CDR3 reads CASSPTGQASTEQYF. The CDR3 DNA sequence: TGTGCCAGCTCACCGACGGGACAGGCGAGTACAGAGCAGTACTTC. Drawing the rest from reference TRBV18 and TRBJ2-7, the complete variable domain is NAGVMQNPRHLVRRRGQEARLRCSPMKGHSHVYWYRQLPEEGLKFMVYLQKENIIDESGMPKERFSAEFPKEGPSILRIQQVVRGDSAAYFCASSPTGQASTEQYFGPGTRLTVT.

The chain is built from TRBV5-1 and TRBJ2-3, with 7 positions matching TRBD2. V dropped 0 bases and J dropped 6; count of bases not matched to a gene: 7. Germline lookup yields CDR1 SGHRS and CDR2 YFSETQ. The CDR3 length is 15 residues. Here the CDR3 reads CASSLEAAGVDTQYF. The CDR3 DNA sequence: TGCGCCAGCAGCTTGGAGGCTGCGGGGGTGGATACGCAGTATTTT.

The chain combines TRBV7-8 with TRBJ1-5; 7 positions match TRBD1. Unmatched junction bases numbered 9, after V lost 5 bases and J lost 2 bases. The CDR3 spans 16 residues. The germline V gene has CDR1 SGHVS and CDR2 FQNEAQ. This CDR3 is CASSLRDRWGNQPQHF. The CDR3, as DNA: TGTGCCAGCAGCCTCCGGGACAGATGGGGCAATCAGCCCCAGCATTTT.

The CDR3 DNA is TGTGCCAGCAGCTTAAGACTAGCGGGTCGCACAGATACGCAGTATTTT. Protein sequence: CASSLRLAGRTDTQYF. This chain links TRBV7-3 with TRBJ2-3; 10 bases fit TRBD2. The CDR3 loop spans 16 amino acids. Germline loops: CDR1 SGHTA, CDR2 FQGTGA. With 1 base clipped from V and 1 base from J, the junction kept 2 bases outside the gene matches.

The chain has TRBV7-8 and TRBJ2-7; TRBD1 agrees at 8 bases. V was clipped by 4 bases and J by 2 bases; unmatched bases: 4. CDR3 length: 14 amino acids. Germline V CDR1 and CDR2: SGHVS, FQNEAQ. The CDR3 loop is CASSSGQAAYEQYF. CDR3 bases: TGTGCCAGCAGCTCGGGACAGGCTGCCTACGAGCAGTACTTC.

V usage is TRBV7-9 and J usage is TRBJ2-1; a possible D gene is TRBD2 (6 bases). Trimming took off 8 bases at V and 4 bases at J, with 15 bases between the two ends. Germline-derived CDR1 and CDR2 are SEHNR and FQNEAQ (reference sequence). The CDR3 runs 14 residues. DNA for the CDR3: TGTGCCAGCTTTACGGGGCTAGCGTACAATGAGCAGTTCTTC. It codes for CASFTGLAYNEQFF.

This clone was counted a few times. The CDR3 DNA follows: TGTGCCATCAGTGGAGGGATTACGAACTATGGCTACACCTTC. Encoded protein: CAISGGITNYGYTF. V and J are TRBV10-3 and TRBJ1-2; no clear D. From germline, CDR1 is ENHRY and CDR2 SYGVKD. The CDR3 contains 14 residues. Trimming stripped 4 bases from V and 2 bases from J, with 11 bases between.

V and J are TRBV30 and TRBJ1-2; D gene uncertain. There are 12 residues in the CDR3. Trimming cost V 1 base and J 4 bases, with 7 bases left between them. Per the germline V gene, CDR1 is GTSNPN and CDR2 is SVGIG (reference sequence). The CDR3 region has the DNA TGTGCCTGGAGTGACCCGAGCTATGGCTACACCTTC. Protein product: CAWSDPSYGYTF.

V is TRBV9 and J is TRBJ2-3; no firm D call. The germline V gene encodes CDR1 SGDLS and CDR2 YYNGEE. V shed 3 bases and J shed 7 bases, with 21 bases lying between them. The CDR3 runs to 16 residues. The CDR3 sequence is CASSAEVETLVYTQYF. The CDR3 bases are TGTGCCAGCAGCGCAGAAGTAGAGACCCTAGTGTATACGCAGTATTTT.

This CDR3 reads CASRGTSVSEYEQYF. As DNA, the CDR3 is TGTGCCAGCAGGGGGACTAGTGTATCGGAATACGAGCAGTACTTC. The chain uses TRBV28 and TRBJ2-7; TRBD2 matches at 8 bases. Germline V lookup: CDR1 MDHEN, CDR2 SYDVKM. V was pared by 6 bases and J by 4 bases, with 11 bases of the junction left unmatched. This CDR3 contains 15 residues.

The V gene is TRBV2, the J gene TRBJ2-1; D gene unclear. The CDR3 extends over 15 amino acids. Germline CDR1 is SNHLY and CDR2 is FYNNEI. Trimming cost V 3 bases and J 0 bases, with 9 bases left between them. The chain's CDR3 is CASSEQPGSYNEQFF. The CDR3 DNA sequence: TGTGCCAGCAGTGAGCAGCCGGGCTCCTACAATGAGCAGTTCTTC.

The rearrangement uses TRBV7-6 and TRBJ1-1; possible D gene TRBD1, 6 bases. V lost 5 bases to trimming and J lost 5 bases, with 21 bases between them. The CDR3 is 16 residues long. CDR1 and CDR2 (germline): SGHVS, FNYEAQ. The CDR3 region is CASSPSRGAVGTEAFF. The CDR3 nucleotides read TGTGCCAGCAGCCCTTCGCGGGGGGCGGTTGGGACTGAAGCTTTCTTT.

Only one count was recorded for this clone. The chain uses TRBV6-4 and TRBJ2-2; TRBD1 matches 7 bases. Germline values: CDR1 MRHNA, CDR2 SNTAGT. V lost 7 bases, J lost 4 bases, and 6 bases stayed unmatched. The CDR3 is 14 residues long. CDR3 amino acids: CASKPQGTTGELFF. CDR3 nucleotide sequence: TGTGCCAGCAAGCCACAGGGGACCACCGGGGAGCTGTTTTTT.

The rearrangement uses TRBV28 and TRBJ2-7, with TRBD2 identical over 8 bases. Germline loops: CDR1 MDHEN, CDR2 SYDVKM. V shed 7 bases and J 5 bases; nucleotides not matched to a gene: 10. This CDR3 has 14 amino acids. DNA for the CDR3: TGTGCCAGCACCCCTGCGGGGGGTTGGGACGAGCAGTACTTC. This sequence encodes CASTPAGGWDEQYF.

The chain is built from TRBV5-1 and TRBJ2-5, with D possibly TRBD1 on 5 matching bases. The CDR3 has 15 residues. The germline V gene has CDR1 SGHRS and CDR2 YFSETQ. V lost 0 bases and J 4 bases, leaving 13 bases between the germline ends. The CDR3, as DNA: TGCGCCAGCAGCTTGGGCAGGGATGGTCGAGAGACCCAGTACTTC. Amino acid sequence: CASSLGRDGRETQYF.

The J gene is TRBJ2-5, the V gene TRBV4-1, with TRBD2 identical over 8 bases. Trimming took 2 bases from V and 4 from J; bases not matched to a gene: 3. Germline lookup yields CDR1 MGHRA and CDR2 YSYEKL. This CDR3 is 14 amino acids long. As DNA, the CDR3 is TGCGCCAGCAGCCAACTAGCGGGTGGAGAGACCCAGTACTTC. Translation: CASSQLAGGETQYF.

The chain recombines TRBV27 with TRBJ2-3; TRBD2 might be the D (6 bases). The CDR3 runs 17 residues. Germline loops: CDR1 MNHEY, CDR2 SMNVEV (reference sequence). Trimming took 5 bases from V and 0 from J, leaving 18 bases between them. The CDR3 region is CASSGPPSASSTDTQYF. DNA of the CDR3: TGTGCCAGCAGTGGTCCGCCTAGCGCCTCTAGCACAGATACGCAGTATTTT.

The chain has TRBV5-5 and TRBJ1-3, with D tentatively TRBD1 (6 bases). The V and J ends lost 0 bases and 3 bases respectively, with 19 bases between them. The V gene's germline CDR1 is SGHKS and CDR2 YYEKEE (reference sequence). This CDR3 is built from 18 residues. CDR3 sequence: CASSLAAGQNLGGNTIYF. The CDR3 DNA follows: TGTGCCAGCAGCTTGGCCGCAGGACAGAACCTAGGTGGAAACACCATATATTTT.